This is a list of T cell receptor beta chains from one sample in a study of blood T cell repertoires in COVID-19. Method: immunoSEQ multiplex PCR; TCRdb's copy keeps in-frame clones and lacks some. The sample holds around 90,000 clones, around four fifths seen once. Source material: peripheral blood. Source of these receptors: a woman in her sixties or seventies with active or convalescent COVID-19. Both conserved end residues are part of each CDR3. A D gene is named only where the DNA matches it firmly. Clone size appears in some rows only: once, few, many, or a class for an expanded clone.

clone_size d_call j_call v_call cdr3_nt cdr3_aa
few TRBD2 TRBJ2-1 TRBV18 TGTGCCAGCTCCCCGAGCTTAGCGGGGGCGAATGAGCAGTTCTTC CASSPSLAGANEQFF
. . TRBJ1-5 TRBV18 TGTGCCAGCTCACCACCCCCACAGAACAATCAGCCCCAGCATTTT CASSPPPQNNQPQHF
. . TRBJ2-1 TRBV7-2 TGTGCCAGCAGCTTAGCCCGGGGTCTGAAATACAATGAGCAGTTCTTC CASSLARGLKYNEQFF
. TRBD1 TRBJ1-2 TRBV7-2 TGTGCCAGCAGCGTCCAACAGGGGGCAGTTGGCTACACCTTC CASSVQQGAVGYTF
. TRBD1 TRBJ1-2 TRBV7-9 TGTGCCAGCAGCTTAGTGCAGGGGGCCTATGGCTACACCTTC CASSLVQGAYGYTF
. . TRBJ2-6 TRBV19 TGTGCCAGTAGTATAGACAGCTCTGGGGCCAACGTCCTGACTTTC CASSIDSSGANVLTF
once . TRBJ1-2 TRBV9 TGTGCCAGCAGCGTAGACAGGAACTATGGCTACACCTTC CASSVDRNYGYTF
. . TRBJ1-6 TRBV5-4 TGTGCCAGCAGCTCAGGGTCGGGACAAATTAATTCACCCCTCCACTTT CASSSGSGQINSPLHF
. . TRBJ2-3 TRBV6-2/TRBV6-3 TGTGCCAGCAGTCAAGGCGCAGGGGGCACAGATACGCAGTATTTT CASSQGAGGTDTQYF
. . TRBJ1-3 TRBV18 TGTGCCAGCTCACCAGATCTCAGGGGCTCTGGAAACACCATATATTTT CASSPDLRGSGNTIYF
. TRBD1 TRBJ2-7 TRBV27 TGTGCCAGCAGTTTTGACAGGGAGTATGCCGAGCAGTACTTC CASSFDREYAEQYF
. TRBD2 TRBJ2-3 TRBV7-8 TGTGCCAGCAGCTCGCCTAGCGGCATCAGCACAGATACGCAGTATTTT CASSSPSGISTDTQYF
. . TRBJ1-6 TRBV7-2 TGTGCCAGCAGCCCGGGAGGGAGCTCCTATAATTCACCCCTCCACTTT CASSPGGSSYNSPLHF
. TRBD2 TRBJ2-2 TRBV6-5 TGTGCCAGCAGACCCGGCGGGGGATCCACCGGGGAGCTGTTTTTT CASRPGGGSTGELFF
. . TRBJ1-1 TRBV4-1 TGCGCCAGCAGCCAAGTTTACAGGGTAGAGGGCACTGAAGCTTTCTTT CASSQVYRVEGTEAFF
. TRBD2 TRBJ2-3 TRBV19 TGTGCCAGTAGTATCGGACTAGCGGGGGGGCCATCAGATACGCAGTATTTT CASSIGLAGGPSDTQYF
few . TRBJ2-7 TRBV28 TGTGCCAGCAGTTTTTCGGTTACCGGCTCCTACGAGCAGTACTTC CASSFSVTGSYEQYF
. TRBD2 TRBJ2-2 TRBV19 TGTGCCAGTATCCCGACTAGCCTGAACACCGGGGAGCTGTTTTTT CASIPTSLNTGELFF
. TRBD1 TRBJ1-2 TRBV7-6 TGTGCCAGCAGCACAAACCAGGGGGGAGACGGCTACACCTTC CASSTNQGGDGYTF
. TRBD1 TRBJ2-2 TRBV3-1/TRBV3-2 TGTGCCAGCAGCCAGTACGACAGGGAAGGGGAGCTGTTTTTT CASSQYDREGELFF
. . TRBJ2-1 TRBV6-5 TGTGCCAGCAGTTACTGGGCAGGCGAGCTCGGGGATGAGCAGTTCTTC CASSYWAGELGDEQFF
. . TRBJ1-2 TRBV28 TGTGCCAGCAGTTTACTGACTCATCTATGGTTTGCCACCTTC CASSLLTHLWFATF
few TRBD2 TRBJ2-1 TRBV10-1 TGCGCCAGCAGCGTGAGACTAGCGGGGGAAAATGAGCAGTTCTTC CASSVRLAGENEQFF
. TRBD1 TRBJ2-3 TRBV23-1 TGCGCCAGCAAAACACCTCCAGGGACAGTCACAGATACGCAGTATTTT CASKTPPGTVTDTQYF
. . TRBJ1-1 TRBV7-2 TGTGCCAGCAGCCCGAGGGCCCTGAACACTGAAGCTTTCTTT CASSPRALNTEAFF
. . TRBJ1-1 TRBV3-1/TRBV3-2 TGTGCCAGCAGCCCAATGGGGGGCACTGAAGCTTTCTTT CASSPMGGTEAFF
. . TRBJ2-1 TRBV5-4 TGTGCCAGCAGCTCCCGGGGGGCCGCCAATGAGCAGTTCTTC CASSSRGAANEQFF
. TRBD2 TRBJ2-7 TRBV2 TGTGCCAGCAGTGGTAAACTAGCGGGGGGCGCCTACTACGAGCAGTACTTC CASSGKLAGGAYYEQYF
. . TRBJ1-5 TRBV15 TGTGCCACCAGCAGAGACAGTCAGCCCCAGCATTTT CATSRDSQPQHF
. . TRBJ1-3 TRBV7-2 TGTGCCAGCAGCCCTAGCCCAGGAGCTGGAAACACCATATATTTT CASSPSPGAGNTIYF
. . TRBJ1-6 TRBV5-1 TGCGCCAGCAGCATCCAATCAGCGGGGGGTAATATTTCACCCCTCCACTTT CASSIQSAGGNISPLHF
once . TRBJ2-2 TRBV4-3 TGCGCCAGCAGCCCCGAACCAGGTCCCGCCGGGGAGCTGTTTTTT CASSPEPGPAGELFF
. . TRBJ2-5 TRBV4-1 TGCGCCAGCAGCCAAGTTTTCAGGGGCCCTCAAGAGAAGGCCCAGTACTTC CASSQVFRGPQEKAQYF
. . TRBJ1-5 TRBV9 TGTGCCAGCAGCCTCGGGACTTTCAATCAGCCCCAGCATTTT CASSLGTFNQPQHF
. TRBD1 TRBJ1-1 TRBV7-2 TGTGCCAGCAGCCGCATGCCCGGGACAGCGAACACTGAAGCTTTCTTT CASSRMPGTANTEAFF
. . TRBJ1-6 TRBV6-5 TGTGCCAGCAGTTACTCGGGGCAGGGTATGCCATCACCCCTCCACTTT CASSYSGQGMPSPLHF
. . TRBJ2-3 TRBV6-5 TGTGCCAGCACACGGGGAAACACAGATACGCAGTATTTT CASTRGNTDTQYF
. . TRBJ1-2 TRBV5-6 TGTGCCAGCAGCTTCGACACCTATGGCTACACCTTC CASSFDTYGYTF
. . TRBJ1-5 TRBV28 TGTGCCAGCAGTGCGTATGAAAGGGGGGGGCAGCCCCAGCATTTT CASSAYERGGQPQHF
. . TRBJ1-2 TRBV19 TGTGCCAGTAGTACGCGGACCTTTGTAGACTATGGCTACAGACGTGTCTACACCTTC CASSTRTFVDYGYRRVYTF